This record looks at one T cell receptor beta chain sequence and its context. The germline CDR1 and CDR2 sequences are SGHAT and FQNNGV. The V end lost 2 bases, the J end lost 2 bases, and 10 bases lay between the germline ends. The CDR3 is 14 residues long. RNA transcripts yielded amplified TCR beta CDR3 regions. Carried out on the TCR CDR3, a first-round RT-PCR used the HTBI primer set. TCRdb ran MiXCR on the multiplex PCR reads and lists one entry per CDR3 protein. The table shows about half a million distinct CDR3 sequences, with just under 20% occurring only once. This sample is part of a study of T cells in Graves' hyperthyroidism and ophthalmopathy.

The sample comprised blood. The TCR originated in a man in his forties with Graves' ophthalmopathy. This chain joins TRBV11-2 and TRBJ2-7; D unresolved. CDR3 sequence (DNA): TGTGCCAGCAGCTTAAAGGTACTGACCTACGAGCAGTACTTC. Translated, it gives CASSLKVLTYEQYF.